The clone carrying this T cell receptor beta chain has ten or more counts. Its cognate antigen is unknown. This specimen belongs to a study of blood T cells in healthy people across ages. Broader study findings: Correlation between TCR beta diversity and naive T cell percentage was strong. Relative to aged donors, long-lived donors carried more naive CD4+ cells and displayed higher diversity. Observed TCR beta diversity per million T cells went down as age went up. This fall followed a roughly linear course with age.

V dropped 6 bases and J dropped 3; count of bases not matched to a gene: 14. CDR1 and CDR2 from the germline V gene are MNHEY and SVGEGT. CDR3 length equals 17 residues. It was with a sample-barcoded 5' primer and a J-beta primer mix that a second PCR of roughly 7 to 12 cycles was run. Each cDNA molecule was tagged by a template-switch adaptor that had 12 random nucleotides. TCRdb reanalysed the 5' RACE reads using MiXCR and keeps one entry per CDR3 protein. The table has fewer than 800,000 distinct CDR3 sequences, approximately 31% seen once; the top ten hold about 16%. Sequenced input: blood. The genes are TRBV6-2 or TRBV6-3 and TRBJ1-2, with 9 bases that match TRBD1. The sequence came from a woman of 80 years or more in good health. The CDR3 DNA follows: TGTGCCAGCAGGTCCGGGACAGGGTCAAGCTGGGACTATGGCTACACCTTC. This gives the protein CASRSGTGSSWDYGYTF.